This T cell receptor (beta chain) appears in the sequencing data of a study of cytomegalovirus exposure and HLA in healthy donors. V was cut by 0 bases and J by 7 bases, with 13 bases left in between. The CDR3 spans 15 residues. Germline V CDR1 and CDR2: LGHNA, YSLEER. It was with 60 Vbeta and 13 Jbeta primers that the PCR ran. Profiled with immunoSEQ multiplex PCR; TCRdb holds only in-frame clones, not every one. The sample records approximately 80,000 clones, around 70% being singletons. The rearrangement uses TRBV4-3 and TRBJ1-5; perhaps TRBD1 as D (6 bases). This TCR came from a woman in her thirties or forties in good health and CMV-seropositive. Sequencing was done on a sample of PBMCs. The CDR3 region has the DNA TGCGCCAGCAGCCAAGATTGGGGCAGGGGCCAGCCCCAGCATTTT. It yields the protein CASSQDWGRGQPQHF.